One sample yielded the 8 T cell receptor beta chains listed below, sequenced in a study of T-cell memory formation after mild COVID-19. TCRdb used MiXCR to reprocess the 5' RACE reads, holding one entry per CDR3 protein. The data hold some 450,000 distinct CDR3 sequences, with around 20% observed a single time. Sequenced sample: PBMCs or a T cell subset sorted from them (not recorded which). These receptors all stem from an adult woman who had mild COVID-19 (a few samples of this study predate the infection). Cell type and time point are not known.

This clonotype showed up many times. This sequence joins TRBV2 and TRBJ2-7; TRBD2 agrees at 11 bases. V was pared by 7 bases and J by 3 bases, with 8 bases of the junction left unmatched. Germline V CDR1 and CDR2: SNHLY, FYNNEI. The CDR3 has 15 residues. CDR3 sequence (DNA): TGTGCCAGCACAGATCTAGCGGGGGGATACTACGAGCAGTACTTC. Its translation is CASTDLAGGYYEQYF. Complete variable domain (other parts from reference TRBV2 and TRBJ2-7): EPEVTQTPSHQVTQMGQEVILRCVPISNHLYFYWYRQILGQKVEFLVSFYNNEISEKSEIFDDQFSVERPDGSNFTLKIRSTKLEDSAMYFCASTDLAGGYYEQYFGPGTRLTVT.

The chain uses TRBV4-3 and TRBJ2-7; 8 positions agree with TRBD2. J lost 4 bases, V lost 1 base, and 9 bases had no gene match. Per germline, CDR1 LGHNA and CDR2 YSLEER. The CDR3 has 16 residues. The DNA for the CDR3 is TGCGCCAGCAGCCAAGTGAACCGGGAGGGCCGATACGAGCAGTACTTC. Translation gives CASSQVNREGRYEQYF.

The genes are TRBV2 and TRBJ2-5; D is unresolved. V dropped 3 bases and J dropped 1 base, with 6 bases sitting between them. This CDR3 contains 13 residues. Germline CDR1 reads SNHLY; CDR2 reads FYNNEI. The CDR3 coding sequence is TGTGCCAGCAGTGACCCAATCCAAGAGACCCAGTACTTC. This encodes CASSDPIQETQYF.

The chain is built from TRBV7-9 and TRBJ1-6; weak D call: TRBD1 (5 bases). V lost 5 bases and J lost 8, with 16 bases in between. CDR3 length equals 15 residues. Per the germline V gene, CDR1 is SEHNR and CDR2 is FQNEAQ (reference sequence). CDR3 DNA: TGTGCCAGCAGCGATGGGACTGCCTTTTATTCACCCCTCCACTTT. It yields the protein CASSDGTAFYSPLHF. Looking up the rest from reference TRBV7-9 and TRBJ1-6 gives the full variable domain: DTGVSQNPRHKITKRGQNVTFRCDPISEHNRLYWYRQTLGQGPEFLTYFQNEAQLEKSRLLSDRFSAERPKGSFSTLEIQRTEQGDSAMYLCASSDGTAFYSPLHFGNGTRLTVT.

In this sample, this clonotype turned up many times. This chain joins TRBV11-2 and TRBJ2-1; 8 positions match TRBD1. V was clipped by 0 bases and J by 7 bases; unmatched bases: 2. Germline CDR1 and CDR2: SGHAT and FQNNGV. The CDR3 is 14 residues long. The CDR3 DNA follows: TGTGCCAGCAGCTTAGATGGACAGGGAAATGAGCAGTTCTTC. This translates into CASSLDGQGNEQFF.

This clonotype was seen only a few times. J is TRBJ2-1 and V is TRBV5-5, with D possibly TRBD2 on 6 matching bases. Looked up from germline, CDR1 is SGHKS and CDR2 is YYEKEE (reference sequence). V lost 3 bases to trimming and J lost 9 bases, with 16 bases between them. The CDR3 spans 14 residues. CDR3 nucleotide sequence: TGTGCCAGCAGCTGGGGGACTGAAACGAGTGAGCAGTTCTTC. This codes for CASSWGTETSEQFF.

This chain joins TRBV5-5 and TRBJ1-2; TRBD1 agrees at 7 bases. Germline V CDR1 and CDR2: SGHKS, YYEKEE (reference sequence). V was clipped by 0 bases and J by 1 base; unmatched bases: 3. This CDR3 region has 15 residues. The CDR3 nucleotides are TGTGCCAGCAGCTTGGGAGGGGGCAGTAACTATGGCTACACCTTC. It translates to CASSLGGGSNYGYTF. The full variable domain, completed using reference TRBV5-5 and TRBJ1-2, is DAGVTQSPTHLIKTRGQQVTLRCSPISGHKSVSWYQQVLGQGPQFIFQYYEKEERGRGNFPDRFSARQFPNYSSELNVNALLLGDSALYLCASSLGGGSNYGYTFGSGTRLTVV.

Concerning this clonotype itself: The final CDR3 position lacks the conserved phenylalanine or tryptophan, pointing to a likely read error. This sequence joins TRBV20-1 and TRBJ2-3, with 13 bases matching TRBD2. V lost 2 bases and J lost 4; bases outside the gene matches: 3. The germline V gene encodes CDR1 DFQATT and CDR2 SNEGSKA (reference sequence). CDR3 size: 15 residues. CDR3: CSARPGLAGSDTQYL. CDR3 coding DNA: TGCAGTGCTAGACCGGGACTAGCGGGGTCAGATACGCAGTATCTT.